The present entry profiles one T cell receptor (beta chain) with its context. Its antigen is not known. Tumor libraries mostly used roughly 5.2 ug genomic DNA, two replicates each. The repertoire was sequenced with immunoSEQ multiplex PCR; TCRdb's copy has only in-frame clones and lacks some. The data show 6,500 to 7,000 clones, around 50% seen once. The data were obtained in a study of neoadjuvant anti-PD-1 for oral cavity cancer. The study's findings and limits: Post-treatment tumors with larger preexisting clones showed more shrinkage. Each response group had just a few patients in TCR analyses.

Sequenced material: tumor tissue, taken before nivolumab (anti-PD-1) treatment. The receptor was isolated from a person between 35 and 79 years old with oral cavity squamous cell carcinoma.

CDR3 sequence (DNA): TGTGCCAGCAGCTCAGGGCGAAACGGTGGGGGGCTCTACGAGCAGTACTTC. Translated: CASSSGRNGGGLYEQYF. The chain combines TRBV11-2 with TRBJ2-7; possibly TRBD1 or TRBD2 for D (6 bases each). Trimming pared 4 bases from V and 3 bases from J, leaving 22 bases between. Germline CDR1 is SGHAT and CDR2 is FQNNGV. The CDR3 spans 17 residues.